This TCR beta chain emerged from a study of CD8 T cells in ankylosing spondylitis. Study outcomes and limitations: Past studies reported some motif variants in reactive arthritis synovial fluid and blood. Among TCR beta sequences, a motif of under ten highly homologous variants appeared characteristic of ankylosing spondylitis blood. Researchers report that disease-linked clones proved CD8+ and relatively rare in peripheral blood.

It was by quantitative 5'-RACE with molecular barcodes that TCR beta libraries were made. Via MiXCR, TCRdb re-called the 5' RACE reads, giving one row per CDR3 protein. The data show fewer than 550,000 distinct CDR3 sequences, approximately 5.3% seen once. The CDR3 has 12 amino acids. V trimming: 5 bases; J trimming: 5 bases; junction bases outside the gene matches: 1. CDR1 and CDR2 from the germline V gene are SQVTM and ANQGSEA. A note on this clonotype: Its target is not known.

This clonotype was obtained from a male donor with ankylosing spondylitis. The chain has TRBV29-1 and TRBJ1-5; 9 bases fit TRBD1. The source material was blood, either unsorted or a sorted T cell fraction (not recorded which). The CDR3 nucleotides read TGCAGCGTTTGGGACAGGGATCAGCCCCAGCATTTT. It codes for CSVWDRDQPQHF.